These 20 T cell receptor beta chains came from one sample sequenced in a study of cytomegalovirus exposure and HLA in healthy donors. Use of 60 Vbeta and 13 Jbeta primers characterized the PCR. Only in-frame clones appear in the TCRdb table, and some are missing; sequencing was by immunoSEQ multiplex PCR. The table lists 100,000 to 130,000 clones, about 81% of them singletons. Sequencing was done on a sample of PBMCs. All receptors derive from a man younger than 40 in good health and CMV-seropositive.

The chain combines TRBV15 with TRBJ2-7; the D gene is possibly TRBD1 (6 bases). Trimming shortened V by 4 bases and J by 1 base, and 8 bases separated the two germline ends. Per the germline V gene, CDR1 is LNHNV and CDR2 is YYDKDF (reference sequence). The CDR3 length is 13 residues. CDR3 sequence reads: CATSIQGSYEQYF. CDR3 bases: TGTGCCACCAGCATACAGGGTTCCTACGAGCAGTACTTC.

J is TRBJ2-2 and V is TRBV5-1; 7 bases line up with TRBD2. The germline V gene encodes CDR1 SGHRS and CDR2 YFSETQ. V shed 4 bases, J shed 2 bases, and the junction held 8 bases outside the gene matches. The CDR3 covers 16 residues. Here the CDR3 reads CASSTSGGGNTGELFF. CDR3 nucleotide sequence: TGCGCCAGCAGCACGAGTGGGGGGGGAAACACCGGGGAGCTGTTTTTT.

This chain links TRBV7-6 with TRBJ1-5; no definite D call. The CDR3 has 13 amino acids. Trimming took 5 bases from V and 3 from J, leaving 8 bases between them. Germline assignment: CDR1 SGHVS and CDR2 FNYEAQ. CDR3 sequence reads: CASSTASNQPQHF. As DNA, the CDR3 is TGTGCCAGCAGCACTGCTTCCAATCAGCCCCAGCATTTT.

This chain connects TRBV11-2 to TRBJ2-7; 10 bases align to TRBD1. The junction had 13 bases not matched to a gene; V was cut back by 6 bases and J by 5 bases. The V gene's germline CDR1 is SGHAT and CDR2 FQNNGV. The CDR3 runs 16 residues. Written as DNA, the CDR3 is TGTGCCAGCAGACCTTCCCGGGACAGGGGTAGCCACGAGCAGTACTTC. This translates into CASRPSRDRGSHEQYF.

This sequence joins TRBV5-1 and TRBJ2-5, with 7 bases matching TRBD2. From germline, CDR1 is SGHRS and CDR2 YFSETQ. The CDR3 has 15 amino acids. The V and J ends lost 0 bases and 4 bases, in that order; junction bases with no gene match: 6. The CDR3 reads CASSLGEGLGETQYF. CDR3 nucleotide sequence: TGCGCCAGCAGCTTGGGGGAGGGCTTGGGAGAGACCCAGTACTTC.

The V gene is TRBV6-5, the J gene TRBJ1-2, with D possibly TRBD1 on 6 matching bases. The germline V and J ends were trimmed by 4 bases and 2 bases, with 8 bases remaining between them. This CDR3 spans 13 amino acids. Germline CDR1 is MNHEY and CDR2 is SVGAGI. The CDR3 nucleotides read TGTGCCAGCAGTTTACAGGGCAACTATGGCTACACCTTC. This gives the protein CASSLQGNYGYTF.

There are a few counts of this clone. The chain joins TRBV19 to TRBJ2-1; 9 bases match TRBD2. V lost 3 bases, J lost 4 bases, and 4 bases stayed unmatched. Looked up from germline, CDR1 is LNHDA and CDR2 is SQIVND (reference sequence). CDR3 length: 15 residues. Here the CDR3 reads CASSISAGGYNEQFF. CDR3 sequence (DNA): TGTGCCAGTAGTATCTCGGCGGGGGGGTACAATGAGCAGTTCTTC. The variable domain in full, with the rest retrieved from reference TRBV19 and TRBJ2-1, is DGGITQSPKYLFRKEGQNVTLSCEQNLNHDAMYWYRQDPGQGLRLIYYSQIVNDFQKGDIAEGYSVSREKKESFPLTVTSAQKNPTAFYLCASSISAGGYNEQFFGPGTRLTVL.

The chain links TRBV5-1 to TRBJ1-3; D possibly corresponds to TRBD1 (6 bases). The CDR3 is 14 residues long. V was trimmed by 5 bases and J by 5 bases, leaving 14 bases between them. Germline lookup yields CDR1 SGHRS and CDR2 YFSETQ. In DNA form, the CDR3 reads TGCGCCAGCAGGCCCGACAGGAGCCGAAACACCATATATTTT. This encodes CASRPDRSRNTIYF.

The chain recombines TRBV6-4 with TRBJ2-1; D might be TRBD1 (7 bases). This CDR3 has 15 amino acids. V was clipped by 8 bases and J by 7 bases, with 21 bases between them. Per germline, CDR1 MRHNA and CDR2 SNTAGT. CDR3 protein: CASSFAGGPRNEQFF. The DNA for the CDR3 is TGTGCCAGCTCTTTCGCAGGGGGGCCCCGGAATGAGCAGTTCTTC.

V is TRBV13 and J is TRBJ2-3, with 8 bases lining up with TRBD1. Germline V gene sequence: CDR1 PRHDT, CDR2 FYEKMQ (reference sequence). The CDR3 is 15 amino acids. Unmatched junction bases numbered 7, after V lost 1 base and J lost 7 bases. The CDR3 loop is CASSLADRARHTQYF. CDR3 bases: TGTGCCAGCAGCTTAGCGGACAGGGCCCGTCATACGCAGTATTTT.

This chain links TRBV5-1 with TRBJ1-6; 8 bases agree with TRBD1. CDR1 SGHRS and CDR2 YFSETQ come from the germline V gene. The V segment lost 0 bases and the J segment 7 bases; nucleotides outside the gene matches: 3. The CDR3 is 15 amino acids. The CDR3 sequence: CASSLGQGWNSPLHF. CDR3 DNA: TGCGCCAGCAGCTTGGGACAGGGGTGGAATTCACCCCTCCACTTT.

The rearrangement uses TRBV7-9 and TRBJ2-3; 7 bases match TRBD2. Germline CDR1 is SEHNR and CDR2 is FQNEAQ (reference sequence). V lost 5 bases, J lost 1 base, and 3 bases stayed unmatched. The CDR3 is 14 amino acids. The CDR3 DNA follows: TGTGCCAGCAGCCCAACTAGCGGCACAGATACGCAGTATTTT. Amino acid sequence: CASSPTSGTDTQYF.

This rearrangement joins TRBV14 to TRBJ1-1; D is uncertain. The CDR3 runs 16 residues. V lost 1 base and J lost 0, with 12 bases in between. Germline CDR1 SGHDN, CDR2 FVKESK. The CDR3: CASSQVARIMNTEAFF. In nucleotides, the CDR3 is TGTGCCAGCAGCCAAGTTGCCAGGATAATGAACACTGAAGCTTTCTTT.

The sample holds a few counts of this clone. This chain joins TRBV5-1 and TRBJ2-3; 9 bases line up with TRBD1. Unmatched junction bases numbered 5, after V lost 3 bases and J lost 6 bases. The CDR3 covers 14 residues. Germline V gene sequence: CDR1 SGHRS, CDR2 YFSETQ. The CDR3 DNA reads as TGCGCCAGCAGCTGGACAGGGGCCATGGATACGCAGTATTTT. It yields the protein CASSWTGAMDTQYF.

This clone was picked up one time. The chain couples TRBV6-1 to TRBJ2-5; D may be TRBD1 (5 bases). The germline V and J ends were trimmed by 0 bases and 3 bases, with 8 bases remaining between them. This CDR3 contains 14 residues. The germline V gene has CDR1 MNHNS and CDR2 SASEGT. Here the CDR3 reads CASSEAGREETQYF. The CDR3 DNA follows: TGTGCCAGCAGTGAAGCGGGCAGGGAAGAGACCCAGTACTTC.

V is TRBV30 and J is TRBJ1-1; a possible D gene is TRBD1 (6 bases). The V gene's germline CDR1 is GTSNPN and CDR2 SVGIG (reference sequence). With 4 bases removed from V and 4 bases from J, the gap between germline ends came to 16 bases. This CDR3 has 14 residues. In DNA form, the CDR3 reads TGTGCCTGGAAACCCGACAGGCTGGGCACTGAAGCTTTCTTT. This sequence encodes CAWKPDRLGTEAFF.

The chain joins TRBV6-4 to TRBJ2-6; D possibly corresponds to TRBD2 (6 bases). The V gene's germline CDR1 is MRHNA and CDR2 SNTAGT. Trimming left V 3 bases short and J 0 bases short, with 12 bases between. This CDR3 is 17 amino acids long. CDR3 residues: CASSEREEGSGANVLTF. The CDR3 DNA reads TGTGCCAGCAGTGAGAGGGAGGAGGGCTCTGGGGCCAACGTCCTGACTTTC.

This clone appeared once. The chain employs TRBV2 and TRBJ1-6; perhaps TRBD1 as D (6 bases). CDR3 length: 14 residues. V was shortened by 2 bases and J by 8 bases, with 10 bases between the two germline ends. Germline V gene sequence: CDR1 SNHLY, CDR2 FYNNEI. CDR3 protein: CASSETGRDSPLHF. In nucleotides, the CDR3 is TGTGCCAGCAGTGAAACAGGGAGGGATTCACCCCTCCACTTT.

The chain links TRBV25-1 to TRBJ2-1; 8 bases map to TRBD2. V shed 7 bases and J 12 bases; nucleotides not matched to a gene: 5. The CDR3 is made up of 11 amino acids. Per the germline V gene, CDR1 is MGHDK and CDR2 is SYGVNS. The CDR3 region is CASIAGRAQFF. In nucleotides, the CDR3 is TGTGCCAGCATAGCGGGGAGAGCGCAGTTCTTC.

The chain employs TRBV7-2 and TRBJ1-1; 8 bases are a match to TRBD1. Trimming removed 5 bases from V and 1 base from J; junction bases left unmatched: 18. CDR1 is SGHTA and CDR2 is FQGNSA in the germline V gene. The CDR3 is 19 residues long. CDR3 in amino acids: CASSPPGYTGTGTNTEAFF. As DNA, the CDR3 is TGTGCCAGCAGCCCGCCGGGATACACCGGGACAGGTACGAACACTGAAGCTTTCTTT.